Detailed here is one T cell receptor (beta chain). TCRdb keeps only in-frame clones here, not all; method: immunoSEQ multiplex PCR. The repertoire holds fewer than 250,000 clones, 75% to 90% seen once, with under 3% in the top ten. This entry comes from a study of blood T cell repertoires in COVID-19. Study-level information: T cells, B-cell-depleted T cells, or PBMCs supplied cDNA or gDNA.

The CDR3 extends over 15 amino acids. Trimming removed 5 bases from V and 2 bases from J, with 13 bases in between. Germline V gives CDR1 SGHNT, CDR2 YENEEA. The sample comprised peripheral blood. The sequence was obtained from a woman aged 70-85 years with active or convalescent COVID-19. The chain recombines TRBV11-3 with TRBJ1-3; D is uncertain. In DNA, the CDR3 is TGTGCCAGCAGCCCCCATGCGGGTGCTGGAAACACCATATATTTT. Its translation is CASSPHAGAGNTIYF.